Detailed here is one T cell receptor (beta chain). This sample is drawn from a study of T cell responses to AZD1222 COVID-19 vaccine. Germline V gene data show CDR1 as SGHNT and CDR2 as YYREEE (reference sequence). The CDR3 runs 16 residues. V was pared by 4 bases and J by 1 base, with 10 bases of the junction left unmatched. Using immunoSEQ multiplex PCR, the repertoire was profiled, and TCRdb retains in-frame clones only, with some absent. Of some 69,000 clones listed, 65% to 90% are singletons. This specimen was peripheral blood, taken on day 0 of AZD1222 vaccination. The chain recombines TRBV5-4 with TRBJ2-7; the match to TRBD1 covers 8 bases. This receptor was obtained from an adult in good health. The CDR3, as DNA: TGTGCCAGCAGCCCGCCGGGACAGGTATTATCCTACGAGCAGTACTTC. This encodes CASSPPGQVLSYEQYF. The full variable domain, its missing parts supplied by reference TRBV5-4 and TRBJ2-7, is ETGVTQSPTHLIKTRGQQVTLRCSSQSGHNTVSWYQQALGQGPQFIFQYYREEENGRGNFPPRFSGLQFPNYSSELNVNALELDDSALYLCASSPPGQVLSYEQYFGPGTRLTVT.